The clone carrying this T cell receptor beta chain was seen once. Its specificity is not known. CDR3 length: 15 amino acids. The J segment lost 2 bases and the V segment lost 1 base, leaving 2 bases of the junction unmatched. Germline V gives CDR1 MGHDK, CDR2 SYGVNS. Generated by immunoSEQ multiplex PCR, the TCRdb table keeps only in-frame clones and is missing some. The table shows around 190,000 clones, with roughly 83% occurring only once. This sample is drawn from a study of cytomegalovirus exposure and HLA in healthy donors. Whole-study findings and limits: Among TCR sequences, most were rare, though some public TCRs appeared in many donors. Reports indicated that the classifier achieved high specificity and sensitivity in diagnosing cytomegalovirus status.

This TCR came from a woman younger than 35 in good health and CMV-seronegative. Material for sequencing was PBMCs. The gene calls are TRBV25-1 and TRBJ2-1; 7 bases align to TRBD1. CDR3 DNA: TGTGCCAGCAGTGAATGGACAGGAGCCTACAATGAGCAGTTCTTC. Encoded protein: CASSEWTGAYNEQFF.